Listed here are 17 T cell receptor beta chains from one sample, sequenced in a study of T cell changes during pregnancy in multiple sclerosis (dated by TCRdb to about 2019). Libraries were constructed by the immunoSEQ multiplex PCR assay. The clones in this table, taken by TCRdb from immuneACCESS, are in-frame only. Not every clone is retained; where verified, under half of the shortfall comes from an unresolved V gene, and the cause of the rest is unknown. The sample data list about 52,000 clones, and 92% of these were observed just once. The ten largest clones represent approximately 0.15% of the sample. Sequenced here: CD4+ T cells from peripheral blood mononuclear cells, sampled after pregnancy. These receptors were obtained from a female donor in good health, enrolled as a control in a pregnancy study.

The CDR3 region is CASSSNRGETDTQYF. CDR3 in DNA: TGTGCCAGCAGCTCGAACAGGGGTGAGACAGATACGCAGTATTTT. The V gene is TRBV7-2, the J gene TRBJ2-3, with 7 bases identical to TRBD1. V lost 4 bases and J lost 3; bases outside the gene matches: 7. The CDR3 sequence is 15 residues long. CDR1 and CDR2 (germline): SGHTA, FQGNSA.

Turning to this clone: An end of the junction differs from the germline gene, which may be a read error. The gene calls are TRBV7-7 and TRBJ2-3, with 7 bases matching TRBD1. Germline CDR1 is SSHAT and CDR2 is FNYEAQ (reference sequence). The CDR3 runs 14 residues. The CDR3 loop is CASSPDRSTDTQYF. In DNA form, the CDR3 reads TGTGCTAGCAGCCCGGACAGGAGCACAGATACGCAGTATTTT.

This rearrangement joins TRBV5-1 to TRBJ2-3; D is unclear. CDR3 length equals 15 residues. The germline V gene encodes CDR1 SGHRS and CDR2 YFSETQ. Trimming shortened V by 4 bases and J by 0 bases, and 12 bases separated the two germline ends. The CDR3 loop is CASSTAGASTDTQYF. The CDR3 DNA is TGCGCCAGCAGCACAGCAGGCGCTAGCACAGATACGCAGTATTTT.

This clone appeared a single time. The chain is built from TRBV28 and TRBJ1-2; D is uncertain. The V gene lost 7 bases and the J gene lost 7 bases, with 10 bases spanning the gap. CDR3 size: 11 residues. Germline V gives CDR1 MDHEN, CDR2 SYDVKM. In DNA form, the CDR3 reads TGTGCCAGCACTTTGCTAGGTGGCTACACCTTC. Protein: CASTLLGGYTF.

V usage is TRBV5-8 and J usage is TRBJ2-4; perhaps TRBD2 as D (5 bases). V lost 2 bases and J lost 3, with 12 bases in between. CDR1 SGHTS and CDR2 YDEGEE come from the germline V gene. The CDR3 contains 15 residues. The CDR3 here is CASSLELAGKNIQYF. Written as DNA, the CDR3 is TGTGCCAGCAGCTTAGAACTCGCGGGCAAAAACATTCAGTACTTC.

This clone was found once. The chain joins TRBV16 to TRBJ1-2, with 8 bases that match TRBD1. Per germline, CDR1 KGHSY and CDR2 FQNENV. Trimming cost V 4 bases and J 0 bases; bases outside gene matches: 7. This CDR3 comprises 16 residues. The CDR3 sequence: CASSLFGTGTNYGYTF. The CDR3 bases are TGTGCCAGCAGCCTGTTTGGGACAGGTACTAACTATGGCTACACCTTC.

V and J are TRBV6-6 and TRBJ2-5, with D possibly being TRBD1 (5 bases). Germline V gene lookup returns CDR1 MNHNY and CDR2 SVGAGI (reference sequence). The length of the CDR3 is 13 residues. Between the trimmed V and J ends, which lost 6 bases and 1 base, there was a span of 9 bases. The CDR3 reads CASRRDSQETQYF. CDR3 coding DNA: TGTGCCAGCAGACGTGACAGCCAAGAGACCCAGTACTTC.

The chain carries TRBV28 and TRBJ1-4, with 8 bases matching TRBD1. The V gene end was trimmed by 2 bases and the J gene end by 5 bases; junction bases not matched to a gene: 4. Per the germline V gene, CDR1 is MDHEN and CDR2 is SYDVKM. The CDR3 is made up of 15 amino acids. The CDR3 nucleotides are TGTGCCAGCAGTTTACGGGGACAGGTGAATGAAAAACTGTTTTTT. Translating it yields CASSLRGQVNEKLFF. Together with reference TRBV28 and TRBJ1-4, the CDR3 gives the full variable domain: DVKVTQSSRYLVKRTGEKVFLECVQDMDHENMFWYRQDPGLGLRLIYFSYDVKMKEKGDIPEGYSVSREKKERFSLILESASTNQTSMYLCASSLRGQVNEKLFFGSGTQLSVL.

CDR3 sequence reads: CASSTQGMVGAFF. The CDR3 DNA is TGTGCCAGCAGTACACAGGGGATGGTGGGTGCTTTCTTT. V is TRBV27 and J is TRBJ1-1, with 7 bases that match TRBD1. Trimming removed 5 bases from V and 11 bases from J; junction bases left unmatched: 11. The CDR3 extends over 13 amino acids. CDR1 MNHEY and CDR2 SMNVEV come from the germline V gene (reference sequence).

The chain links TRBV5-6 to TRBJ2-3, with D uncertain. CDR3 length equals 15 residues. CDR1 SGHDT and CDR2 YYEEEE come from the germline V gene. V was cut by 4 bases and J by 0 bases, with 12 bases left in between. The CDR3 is CASSLKLSSTDTQYF. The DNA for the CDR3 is TGTGCCAGCAGCCTAAAGTTGTCTAGCACAGATACGCAGTATTTT.

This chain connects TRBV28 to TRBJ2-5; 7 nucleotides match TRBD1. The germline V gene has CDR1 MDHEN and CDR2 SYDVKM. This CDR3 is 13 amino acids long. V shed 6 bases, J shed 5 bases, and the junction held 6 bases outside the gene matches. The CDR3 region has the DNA TGTGCCAGCAGGCGAGGGGGCCCGGAGACCCAGTACTTC. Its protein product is CASRRGGPETQYF. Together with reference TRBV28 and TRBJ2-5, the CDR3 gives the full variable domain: DVKVTQSSRYLVKRTGEKVFLECVQDMDHENMFWYRQDPGLGLRLIYFSYDVKMKEKGDIPEGYSVSREKKERFSLILESASTNQTSMYLCASRRGGPETQYFGPGTRLLVL.

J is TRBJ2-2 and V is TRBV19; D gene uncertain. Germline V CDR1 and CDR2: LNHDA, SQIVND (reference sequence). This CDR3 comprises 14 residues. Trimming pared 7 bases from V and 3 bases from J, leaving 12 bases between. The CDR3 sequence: CASTLLLYTGELFF. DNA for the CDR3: TGTGCCAGTACGTTGTTGCTATACACCGGGGAGCTGTTTTTT.

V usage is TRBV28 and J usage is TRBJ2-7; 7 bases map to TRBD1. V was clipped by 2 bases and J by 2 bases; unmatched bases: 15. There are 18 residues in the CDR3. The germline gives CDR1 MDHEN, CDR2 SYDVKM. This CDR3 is CASSLSVLRDRRPYEQYF. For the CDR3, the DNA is TGTGCCAGCAGTTTAAGCGTCCTCCGGGACAGAAGACCCTACGAGCAGTACTTC.

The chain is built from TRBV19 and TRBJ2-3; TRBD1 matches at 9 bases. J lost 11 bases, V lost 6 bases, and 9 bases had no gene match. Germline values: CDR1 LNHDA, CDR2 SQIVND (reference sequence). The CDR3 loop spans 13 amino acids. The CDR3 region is CASRGQGLSLQYF. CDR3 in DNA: TGTGCCAGTAGGGGACAGGGCCTCTCGTTGCAGTATTTT.

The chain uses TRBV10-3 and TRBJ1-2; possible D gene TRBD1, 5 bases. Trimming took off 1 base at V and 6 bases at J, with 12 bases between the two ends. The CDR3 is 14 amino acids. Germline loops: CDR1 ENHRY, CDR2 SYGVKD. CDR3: CAISEFSEGDGYTF. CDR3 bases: TGTGCCATCAGTGAGTTTTCGGAAGGGGATGGCTACACCTTC.

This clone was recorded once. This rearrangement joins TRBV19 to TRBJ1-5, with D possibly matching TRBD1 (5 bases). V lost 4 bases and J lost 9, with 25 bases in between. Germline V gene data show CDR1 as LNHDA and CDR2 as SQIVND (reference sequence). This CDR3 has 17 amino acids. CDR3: CASSTTHGGDVSSPQHF. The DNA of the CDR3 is TGTGCCAGTAGTACTACCCACGGGGGTGATGTGAGTTCGCCCCAGCATTTT.

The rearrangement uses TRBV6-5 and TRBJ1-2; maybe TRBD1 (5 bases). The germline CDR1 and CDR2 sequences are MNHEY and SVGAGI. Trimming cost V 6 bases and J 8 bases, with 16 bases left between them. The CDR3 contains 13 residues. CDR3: CASRTGVSRGYTF. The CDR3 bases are TGTGCCAGCAGAACGGGGGTCAGTCGGGGCTACACCTTC.